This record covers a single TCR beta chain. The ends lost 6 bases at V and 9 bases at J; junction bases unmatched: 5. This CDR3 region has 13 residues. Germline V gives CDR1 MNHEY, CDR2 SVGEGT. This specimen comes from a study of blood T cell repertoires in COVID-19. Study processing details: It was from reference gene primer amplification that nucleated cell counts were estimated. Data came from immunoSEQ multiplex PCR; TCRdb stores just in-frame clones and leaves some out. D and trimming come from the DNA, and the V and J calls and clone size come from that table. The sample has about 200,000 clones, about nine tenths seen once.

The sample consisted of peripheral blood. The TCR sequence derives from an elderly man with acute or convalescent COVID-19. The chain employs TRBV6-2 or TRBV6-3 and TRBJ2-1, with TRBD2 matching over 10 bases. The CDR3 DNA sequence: TGTGCCAGCAGCCCTAGCGGGAGAAGTGAGCAGTTCTTC. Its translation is CASSPSGRSEQFF.